This T cell receptor beta chain was sequenced during a study of blood T cell repertoires in COVID-19. The repertoire was sequenced with immunoSEQ multiplex PCR; TCRdb's copy has only in-frame clones and lacks some. The sample yields 310,000 or so clones, 89% seen once. The CDR3 sequence is 12 residues long. V lost 3 bases, J lost 6 bases, and 6 bases lay in between. Looked up from germline, CDR1 is DFQATT and CDR2 is SNEGSKA (reference sequence). This TCR derives from a woman aged 40 to 50 who had recovered from COVID-19. This sequence joins TRBV20-1 and TRBJ1-6; no clear D gene. Sequencing input: PBMCs or T cells enriched from blood (not recorded which). CDR3 DNA: TGCAGTGCTAGTCGTAGTAATTCACCCCTCCACTTT. It yields the protein CSASRSNSPLHF.